One and the same sample provided the 13 T cell receptor beta chains below, sequenced in a study of STAT5B mutations in CD4+ large granular lymphocyte leukemia. Data came from immunoSEQ multiplex PCR; TCRdb stores just in-frame clones and leaves some out. The table has 30,000 to 40,000 clones, approximately 88% seen once. Sequenced input: CD4+ T cells from blood buffy coats. The receptors here all came from a human donor in good health.

CDR3 sequence reads: CASSPSIGQGAGYTF. Here the CDR3 DNA reads TGTGCCAGCTCACCAAGCATAGGGCAGGGGGCTGGCTACACCTTC. The J gene is TRBJ1-2, the V gene TRBV18, with 8 bases lining up with TRBD1. Germline assignment: CDR1 KGHSH and CDR2 LQKENI. CDR3 length: 15 residues. Trimming cost V 2 bases and J 7 bases; bases outside gene matches: 9.

This chain connects TRBV5-4 to TRBJ1-5; tentative D call: TRBD1 (6 bases). Trimming stripped 1 base from V and 9 bases from J, with 14 bases between. The CDR3 length is 14 residues. Germline values: CDR1 SGHNT, CDR2 YYREEE (reference sequence). CDR3 in amino acids: CASSLSGGAGPQHF. The CDR3 region has the DNA TGTGCCAGCAGCTTGAGTGGGGGCGCGGGGCCCCAGCATTTT.

This chain uses TRBV5-4 with TRBJ2-1, with TRBD2 as a possible D gene (6 bases). Germline V lookup: CDR1 SGHNT, CDR2 YYREEE (reference sequence). The CDR3 extends over 15 amino acids. V shed 4 bases and J shed 14 bases, with 25 bases lying between them. The CDR3 here is CASSQVQRAGGGEFF. CDR3 bases: TGTGCCAGCAGCCAGGTTCAGCGGGCTGGGGGTGGGGAGTTCTTC.

This chain uses TRBV9 with TRBJ2-7, with TRBD1 identical over 8 bases. In germline, CDR1 is SGDLS, CDR2 YYNGEE. Trimming removed 0 bases from V and 4 bases from J; junction bases left unmatched: 6. The CDR3 runs to 15 residues. The CDR3 loop is CASSVAQGAYYEQYF. As DNA, the CDR3 is TGTGCCAGCAGCGTAGCCCAGGGGGCCTATTACGAGCAGTACTTC.

The CDR3 protein is CASSIGVDNYGYTF. CDR3 nucleotides: TGTGCCAGCAGCATAGGGGTAGATAACTATGGCTACACCTTC. The chain couples TRBV5-5 to TRBJ1-2; D is possibly TRBD1 (5 bases). The V gene's germline CDR1 is SGHKS and CDR2 YYEKEE (reference sequence). CDR3 length: 14 residues. Between the trimmed V and J ends, which lost 4 bases and 1 base, there was a span of 11 bases.

This chain uses TRBV28 with TRBJ2-3; 9 positions match TRBD1. The germline CDR1 and CDR2 sequences are MDHEN and SYDVKM. V was pared by 7 bases and J by 7 bases, with 12 bases of the junction left unmatched. The CDR3 is made up of 15 amino acids. The CDR3 region has the DNA TGTGCCAGCACCCCCCCGGGACAGGGTCGGAATACGCAGTATTTT. Protein: CASTPPGQGRNTQYF. Full variable domain (outside the CDR3, taken from reference TRBV28 and TRBJ2-3): DVKVTQSSRYLVKRTGEKVFLECVQDMDHENMFWYRQDPGLGLRLIYFSYDVKMKEKGDIPEGYSVSREKKERFSLILESASTNQTSMYLCASTPPGQGRNTQYFGPGTRLTVL.

This chain connects TRBV9 to TRBJ2-2; no reliable D call. This CDR3 is 12 amino acids long. The germline gives CDR1 SGDLS, CDR2 YYNGEE. Trimming left V 0 bases short and J 6 bases short, with 3 bases between. Here the CDR3 reads CASSVVSGELFF. Written as DNA, the CDR3 is TGTGCCAGCAGCGTAGTTTCCGGGGAGCTGTTTTTT.

The V and J genes are TRBV11-3 and TRBJ1-1; D possibly corresponds to TRBD1 (6 bases). CDR3 length: 16 amino acids. CDR1 is SGHNT, CDR2 YENEEA, per germline. Trimming cost V 1 base and J 4 bases, with 16 bases left between them. The CDR3 nucleotides are TGTGCCAGCAGCTTAGGCGCCGGACAGAGTCGCACTGAAGCTTTCTTT. Protein product: CASSLGAGQSRTEAFF.

DNA of the CDR3: TGTGCCAGCAGCTTATTGGGTCCGGGGGACTCACCCCTCCACTTT. Amino acids: CASSLLGPGDSPLHF. V is TRBV7-6 and J is TRBJ1-6; maybe TRBD1 (5 bases). The CDR3 extends over 15 amino acids. Germline CDR1 is SGHVS and CDR2 is FNYEAQ. Deletions cut 2 bases from V and 10 bases from J, with 15 bases between. Complete variable domain (other parts from reference TRBV7-6 and TRBJ1-6): GAGVSQSPRYKVTKRGQDVALRCDPISGHVSLYWYRQALGQGPEFLTYFNYEAQQDKSGLPNDRFSAERPEGSISTLTIQRTEQRDSAMYRCASSLLGPGDSPLHFGNGTRLTVT.

The chain recombines TRBV19 with TRBJ2-7, with no clear D. The germline CDR1 and CDR2 sequences are LNHDA and SQIVND (reference sequence). The CDR3 runs 13 residues. Between the trimmed V and J ends, which lost 3 bases and 4 bases, there was a span of 10 bases. CDR3 nucleotides: TGTGCCAGTAGTATCGTACCTGAGTACGAGCAGTACTTC. Translation: CASSIVPEYEQYF.

This clone came up once. The rearrangement joins TRBV13 to TRBJ2-7; 10 bases line up with TRBD2. The germline V gene has CDR1 PRHDT and CDR2 FYEKMQ (reference sequence). J was trimmed by 2 bases and V by 5 bases; bases with no gene match: 18. The CDR3 covers 19 residues. In DNA, the CDR3 is TGTGCCAGCAGCGACCAGCGGGAGGGCTTCACGGTGGGCCCCTACGAGCAGTACTTC. Protein sequence: CASSDQREGFTVGPYEQYF.

The chain joins TRBV7-9 to TRBJ2-7, with D possibly being TRBD1 (6 bases). V was cut by 5 bases and J by 6 bases, with 17 bases left in between. Germline loops: CDR1 SEHNR, CDR2 FQNEAQ (reference sequence). This CDR3 comprises 14 residues. For the CDR3, the DNA is TGTGCCAGCAGCCCCAGGTCAGGGGAGATCGAGCAGTACTTC. Encoded protein: CASSPRSGEIEQYF.

The chain employs TRBV5-1 and TRBJ1-2; D gene ambiguous. CDR3 length equals 12 residues. V was trimmed by 4 bases and J by 2 bases, leaving 6 bases between them. The germline CDR1 and CDR2 sequences are SGHRS and YFSETQ. CDR3 nucleotides: TGCGCCAGCAGCCCCGCGAACTATGGCTACACCTTC. Encoded protein: CASSPANYGYTF.